This T cell receptor (beta chain) was found in a study of shared clonotypes between healthy human individuals. Study context: Each donor had three CD4 naive, three CD4 memory, two CD8 naive and one CD8 memory plate. General study points: Sampling covered blood only; tissue repertoires likely differ.

CD45RO-negative, CCR7-positively selected cells formed the naive CD8 fraction, excluding terminally differentiated effector memory CD45RA+ cells. This table comes from immunoSEQ multiplex PCR, and its TCRdb copy is limited to in-frame clones, with some not included. The table records approximately 2,000,000 clones, around 93% of them present only once. Concerning this clone itself: Antigen unknown. Mismatch with germline at one junction end may stem from a read error.

The length of the CDR3 is 14 residues. Sequencing used naive CD8+ T cells from PBMCs. The sequence was collected from a man younger than 30 in good health. Some clones in this sample may be carry-over from other donors' samples. V is TRBV23-1 and J is TRBJ2-2; no clear D. TRBV23-1 is annotated as an ORF whose role is uncertain. CDR3 protein: CASSRGWNPGELFF. In DNA, the CDR3 is TGCGCCAGCAGCCGTGGCTGGAACCCCGGGGAGCTGTTTTTT.